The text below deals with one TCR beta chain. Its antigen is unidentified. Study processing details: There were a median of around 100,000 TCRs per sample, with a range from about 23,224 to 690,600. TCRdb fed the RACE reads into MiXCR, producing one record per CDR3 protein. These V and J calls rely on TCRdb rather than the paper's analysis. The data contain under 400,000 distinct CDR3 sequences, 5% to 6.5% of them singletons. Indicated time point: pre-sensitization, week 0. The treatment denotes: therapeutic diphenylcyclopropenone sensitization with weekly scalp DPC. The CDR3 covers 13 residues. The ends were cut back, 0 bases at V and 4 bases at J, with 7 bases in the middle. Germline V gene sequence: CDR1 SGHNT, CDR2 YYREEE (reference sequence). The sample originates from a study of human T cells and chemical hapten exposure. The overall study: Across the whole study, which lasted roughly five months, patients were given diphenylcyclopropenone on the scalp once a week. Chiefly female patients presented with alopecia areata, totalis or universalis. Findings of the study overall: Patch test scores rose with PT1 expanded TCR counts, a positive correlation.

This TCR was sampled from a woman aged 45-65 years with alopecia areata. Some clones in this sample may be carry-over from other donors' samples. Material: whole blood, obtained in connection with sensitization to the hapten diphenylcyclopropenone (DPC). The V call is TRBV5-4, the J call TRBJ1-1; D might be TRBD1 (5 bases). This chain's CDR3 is CASSLVQGTEAFF. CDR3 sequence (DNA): TGTGCCAGCAGCTTGGTTCAGGGCACTGAAGCTTTCTTT. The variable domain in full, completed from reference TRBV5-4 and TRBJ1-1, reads ETGVTQSPTHLIKTRGQQVTLRCSSQSGHNTVSWYQQALGQGPQFIFQYYREEENGRGNFPPRFSGLQFPNYSSELNVNALELDDSALYLCASSLVQGTEAFFGQGTRLTVV.